The 22 T cell receptor beta chains in this list originate from one sample, sequenced in a study of blood T cells in healthy people across ages. For the second PCR, which ran for about 7 to 11 cycles, a sample-barcoded 5' primer and a J-beta primer mix were used. Via MiXCR, TCRdb re-called the 5' RACE reads, giving one row per CDR3 protein. The sample consists of over a million distinct CDR3 sequences, roughly a quarter of them appearing once. This sample also appeared in a second study, on T cells of mothers and their children.

The sample consisted of blood. These receptors were collected from a girl aged 2 to 10 in good health.

This clonotype was counted between two and nine times. V and J are TRBV5-8 and TRBJ2-2; D is possibly TRBD1 (6 bases). The V end was cut by 3 bases, the J end by 6 bases, with 18 bases between. There are 16 residues in the CDR3. Per germline, CDR1 SGHTS and CDR2 YDEGEE. CDR3 in DNA: TGTGCCAGCAGCTCGCTCCTCGGGACAATAGCCGGGGAGCTGTTTTTT. Translation gives CASSSLLGTIAGELFF.

The rearrangement joins TRBV20-1 to TRBJ2-3, with 8 positions matching TRBD2. Germline V CDR1 and CDR2: DFQATT, SNEGSKA (reference sequence). The V segment lost 1 base and the J segment 4 bases; nucleotides outside the gene matches: 13. The CDR3 extends over 17 amino acids. The CDR3: CSARGYLGTRMADTQYF. DNA of the CDR3: TGCAGTGCTAGAGGGTATTTAGGGACTAGGATGGCAGATACGCAGTATTTT.

This clonotype was recorded a few times. This chain links TRBV12-3 or TRBV12-4 with TRBJ2-5; D may be TRBD1 or TRBD2 (5 bases each). V was cut by 8 bases and J by 1 base, with 11 bases left in between. This CDR3 has 13 residues. The DNA for the CDR3 is TGTGCCAGCGGACCAGGGACCCAAGAGACCCAGTACTTC. Amino acids: CASGPGTQETQYF.

This clonotype was picked up a small number of times. V gene TRBV13 combines with J gene TRBJ2-5; D remains unclear. The J call may be faulty, since TRBJ2-1 better matches the DNA end. CDR3 length: 13 residues. Looked up from germline, CDR1 is PRHDT and CDR2 is FYEKMQ (reference sequence). CDR3 loop: CASSLGSINEQFF. CDR3 nucleotide sequence: TGTGCCAGCAGCTTAGGTTCCATAAATGAGCAGTTCTTC.

The chain uses TRBV6-1 and TRBJ1-5, with unresolved D. The germline V gene encodes CDR1 MNHNS and CDR2 SASEGT. The CDR3 is 12 residues long. CDR3 region: CPDQDGDQPQHF. CDR3 nucleotides: TGTCCTGACCAGGACGGAGACCAGCCCCAGCATTTT.

This chain uses TRBV7-9 with TRBJ2-5; D possibly corresponds to TRBD1 (6 bases). There are 13 residues in the CDR3. Germline V gene lookup returns CDR1 SEHNR and CDR2 FQNEAQ (reference sequence). V was clipped by 6 bases and J by 3 bases, with 11 bases between them. The CDR3 sequence is CASRWTVEETQYF. The CDR3 DNA sequence: TGTGCCAGCAGGTGGACAGTGGAAGAGACCCAGTACTTC.

At least ten counts were recorded for this clonotype. The chain links TRBV10-3 to TRBJ2-5, with a possible D match to TRBD1 (6 bases). The CDR3 loop spans 15 amino acids. Between the trimmed V and J ends, which lost 2 bases and 1 base, there was a span of 11 bases. Per germline, CDR1 ENHRY and CDR2 SYGVKD. In DNA form, the CDR3 reads TGTGCCATCAGTGAGCGGACAGAGGCCCAAGAGACCCAGTACTTC. It is translated as CAISERTEAQETQYF.

The chain recombines TRBV9 with TRBJ1-1; no firm D call. Trimming took off 4 bases at V and 3 bases at J, with 16 bases between the two ends. CDR1 and CDR2 from the germline V gene are SGDLS and YYNGEE. The CDR3 is 15 amino acids. In nucleotides, the CDR3 is TGTGCCAGCAGCTTCCACCCGGGGTGGGACACTGAAGCTTTCTTT. This gives the protein CASSFHPGWDTEAFF.

The chain has TRBV2 and TRBJ2-1, with D tentatively TRBD1 (5 bases). The J call may be in error: the DNA end matches TRBJ2-5 better. Germline V lookup: CDR1 SNHLY, CDR2 FYNNEI. The CDR3 is made up of 13 amino acids. In DNA, the CDR3 is TGTGCCAGCTGCCTAAGGGGCGAAGAGACCCAGTACTTC. Its translation: CASCLRGEETQYF.

In this sample, this clonotype turned up a few times. The V gene is TRBV29-1, the J gene TRBJ1-2; TRBD1 aligns across 7 bases. Unmatched junction bases numbered 3, after V lost 5 bases and J lost 0 bases. This CDR3 spans 13 amino acids. The germline CDR1 and CDR2 sequences are SQVTM and ANQGSEA. The CDR3 DNA is TGCAGCGTTAGGGACAGAGCTAACTATGGCTACACCTTC. It specifies CSVRDRANYGYTF.

The table lists this clonotype with a count of one. V gene TRBV10-3 combines with J gene TRBJ2-5; 9 bases fit TRBD1. The J call may be incorrect, as the DNA end agrees better with TRBJ2-7. The CDR3 has 14 residues. The germline gives CDR1 ENHRY, CDR2 SYGVKD. The CDR3 DNA follows: TGTGCCATCAGAGGAGACAGGGGGGCTTACGAGCAGTACTTC. Protein: CAIRGDRGAYEQYF.

This clonotype occurred a few times. CDR3 nucleotide sequence: TGCGCCAGCAGCCCAGACCGGGGCAATTCAAAACTGTTTTTT. It translates to CASSPDRGNSKLFF. The V gene is TRBV5-1, the J gene TRBJ1-4, with a tentative D call TRBD1 (5 bases). The CDR3 covers 14 residues. The ends were cut back, 4 bases at V and 10 bases at J, with 17 bases in the middle. CDR1 is SGHRS and CDR2 is YFSETQ in the germline V gene. The variable domain in full, completed from reference TRBV5-1 and TRBJ1-4, reads KAGVTQTPRYLIKTRGQQVTLSCSPISGHRSVSWYQQTPGQGLQFLFEYFSETQRNKGNFPGRFSGRQFSNSRSEMNVSTLELGDSALYLCASSPDRGNSKLFFGSGTQLSVL.

The V call is TRBV19, the J call TRBJ2-3, with 8 bases lining up with TRBD1. Germline CDR1 and CDR2: LNHDA and SQIVND (reference sequence). This CDR3 has 14 amino acids. With 6 bases clipped from V and 2 bases from J, the junction kept 4 bases outside the gene matches. The chain's CDR3 is CASRTDRATDTQYF. As DNA, the CDR3 is TGTGCCAGTAGAACGGACAGGGCCACAGATACGCAGTATTTT.

The chain links TRBV4-1 to TRBJ2-4; 12 bases map to TRBD2. The CDR3 spans 19 residues. V lost 3 bases, J lost 0 bases, and 9 bases stayed unmatched. CDR1 is MGHRA, CDR2 YSYEKL, per germline. The chain's CDR3 is CASSHASGRAALAKNIQYF. CDR3 sequence (DNA): TGCGCCAGCAGCCATGCTAGCGGGAGGGCAGCTCTAGCCAAAAACATTCAGTACTTC.

V is TRBV5-4 and J is TRBJ2-5, with 8 positions matching TRBD2. Germline trimming cut 1 base from V and 11 bases from J; bases unmatched to any gene: 10. The CDR3 spans 14 residues. Germline CDR1 is SGHNT and CDR2 is YYREEE (reference sequence). CDR3 bases: TGTGCCAGCAGCTTGCAGCGGGAGCCGGGGGAGCAGTACTTC. It codes for CASSLQREPGEQYF.

CDR3 sequence: CASSTWDRGTGELFF. The CDR3 DNA follows: TGTGCCAGCAGCACCTGGGACAGGGGGACCGGGGAGCTGTTTTTT. V and J are TRBV9 and TRBJ2-2; TRBD1 matches at 11 bases. From germline, CDR1 is SGDLS and CDR2 YYNGEE. This CDR3 contains 15 residues. Trimming took 4 bases from V and 5 from J; bases not matched to a gene: 4.

V is TRBV28 and J is TRBJ2-5, with a weak D call TRBD2 (6 bases). The V end was cut by 2 bases, the J end by 1 base, with 11 bases between. Germline V CDR1 and CDR2: MDHEN, SYDVKM. The CDR3 totals 15 residues. This chain's CDR3 is CASSLSGDFQETQYF. The CDR3 coding sequence is TGTGCCAGCAGTTTAAGTGGGGACTTCCAAGAGACCCAGTACTTC.

This clonotype was seen only a few times. The chain recombines TRBV11-2 with TRBJ2-5; 7 bases agree with TRBD2. The V gene's germline CDR1 is SGHAT and CDR2 FQNNGV. V shed 4 bases, J shed 13 bases, and the junction held 12 bases outside the gene matches. The CDR3 is 13 residues long. The CDR3 bases are TGTGCCAGCAGCTCCCCTCGCGGGGGTGTCGGGTACTTC. This sequence encodes CASSSPRGGVGYF.

The chain has TRBV3-1 and TRBJ1-2; no reliable D call. Germline V gene lookup returns CDR1 LGHDT and CDR2 YNNKEL (reference sequence). V was cut by 4 bases and J by 12 bases, with 15 bases left in between. CDR3 length equals 12 residues. In DNA form, the CDR3 reads TGTGCCAGCAGCCCGTCCGGGTTCAGGCACACCTTC. Its protein product is CASSPSGFRHTF. The whole variable domain, remainder taken from reference TRBV3-1 and TRBJ1-2, is DTAVSQTPKYLVTQMGNDKSIKCEQNLGHDTMYWYKQDSKKFLKIMFSYNNKELIINETVPNRFSPKSPDKAHLNLHINSLELGDSAVYFCASSPSGFRHTFGSGTRLTVV.

Remarks on this clonotype: At one boundary the junction diverges from the germline segment, which might be a read error. The chain uses TRBV5-1 and TRBJ1-2, with D perhaps matching TRBD1 (6 bases). Looked up from germline, CDR1 is SGHRS and CDR2 is YFSETQ. The CDR3 extends over 14 amino acids. The CDR3 reads CASSLATGNPGHTF. DNA for the CDR3: TGCGCCAGCAGCTTGGCCACAGGGAACCCTGGCCACACCTTC.

A remark on this clonotype: No conserved phenylalanine or tryptophan ends this CDR3, so it is likely a read error. The gene calls are TRBV7-2 and TRBJ2-1, with D unclear. V was pared by 5 bases and J by 9 bases, with 11 bases between. CDR3 length equals 12 residues. The germline gives CDR1 SGHTA, CDR2 FQGNSA. CDR3 in DNA: TGTGCCAGCAGCCTGGTTTGGATTGAGCAGTTCTCC. As protein: CASSLVWIEQFS.

In this sample, this clonotype turned up many times. The rearrangement links TRBV6-4 to TRBJ2-1; 7 nucleotides match TRBD2. Germline-derived CDR1 and CDR2 are MRHNA and SNTAGT. V gave up 6 bases and J gave up 0 bases; unmatched junction bases: 5. This CDR3 spans 15 amino acids. CDR3 sequence (DNA): TGTGCCAGCAGCTCCAGCGGGGCCTCCTACAATGAGCAGTTCTTC. It specifies CASSSSGASYNEQFF.